This entry lists 19 T cell receptor beta chains sequenced from one sample in a study of blood T cell repertoires in COVID-19. Sequenced by immunoSEQ multiplex PCR; TCRdb stores in-frame clones only, minus some. The sample lists 250,000 or so clones, about 91% seen once, with 2.6% in the top ten. The source material was PBMCs or T cells enriched from blood (not recorded which). The receptors shown here come from a woman aged 25 to 39 with acute COVID-19.

This rearrangement joins TRBV4-3 to TRBJ2-7, with 7 nucleotides matching TRBD1. The CDR3 extends over 15 amino acids. Trimming removed 5 bases from V and 3 bases from J; junction bases left unmatched: 10. Germline CDR1 reads LGHNA; CDR2 reads YSLEER. The CDR3 sequence: CASSAGTGAFYEQYF. The CDR3 nucleotides are TGCGCCAGCAGCGCCGGAACAGGGGCCTTCTACGAGCAGTACTTC.

This clone was observed a handful of times. V usage is TRBV12-5 and J usage is TRBJ1-5; D is unclear. V was shortened by 5 bases and J by 7 bases, with 12 bases between the two germline ends. Looked up from germline, CDR1 is LGHNT and CDR2 is FRNRAP. The CDR3 has 13 amino acids. CDR3 protein: CASGTERRQPQHF. CDR3 coding DNA: TGTGCTAGTGGTACCGAGAGGCGCCAGCCCCAGCATTTT.

On this clone: The likely explanation is a read error, given a far larger clone one base away. The chain joins TRBV5-4 to TRBJ1-1; D is perhaps TRBD1 (6 bases). V dropped 4 bases and J dropped 1 base, with 8 bases sitting between them. Germline CDR1 is SGHNT and CDR2 is YYREEE (reference sequence). This CDR3 is 13 amino acids long. Here the CDR3 DNA reads TGTGCCAGCAGCGTACAGGGGAACACTGAAGCTTTCTTT. Its translation is CASSVQGNTEAFF.

This sequence joins TRBV18 and TRBJ2-1; 11 bases line up with TRBD1. The CDR3 has 16 amino acids. Trimming at V came to 1 base and at J to 3 bases, leaving 2 bases not matched to a gene. Per germline, CDR1 KGHSH and CDR2 LQKENI. This CDR3 is CASSPRGQGGYNEQFF. Written as DNA, the CDR3 is TGTGCCAGCTCACCACGGGGACAGGGGGGCTACAATGAGCAGTTCTTC.

V is TRBV29-1 and J is TRBJ1-1; D is unresolved. V lost 4 bases and J 6 bases, leaving 3 bases between the germline ends. The germline V gene has CDR1 SQVTM and CDR2 ANQGSEA. This CDR3 comprises 9 residues. For the CDR3, the DNA is TGCAGCGTTGGAGCTGAAGCTTTCTTT. Translating it yields CSVGAEAFF.

The rearrangement links TRBV2 to TRBJ2-5; 10 bases are a match to TRBD2. Looked up from germline, CDR1 is SNHLY and CDR2 is FYNNEI. V was clipped by 2 bases and J by 5 bases; unmatched bases: 2. The CDR3 loop spans 14 amino acids. The CDR3 here is CASSEISGGETQYF. The CDR3 nucleotides are TGTGCCAGCAGTGAAATTAGCGGGGGGGAGACCCAGTACTTC.

The genes are TRBV28 and TRBJ2-7; D might be TRBD1 (5 bases). The CDR3 is made up of 13 amino acids. CDR1 MDHEN and CDR2 SYDVKM come from the germline V gene. V gave up 1 base and J gave up 6 bases, with 10 bases separating them. The CDR3 bases are TGTGCCAGCAGTTTATCCTTGGGGCGCGAGCAGTACTTC. It translates to CASSLSLGREQYF.

V and J are TRBV25-1 and TRBJ1-6; the D gene is possibly TRBD1 (6 bases). CDR1 and CDR2 (germline): MGHDK, SYGVNS. The CDR3 runs to 14 residues. The V gene lost 3 bases and the J gene lost 7 bases, with 10 bases spanning the gap. The CDR3 nucleotides read TGTGCCAGCAGTGACCTAACAGGGAATTCACCCCTCCACTTT. Protein sequence: CASSDLTGNSPLHF.

This clone was picked up a small number of times. The V call is TRBV7-9, the J call TRBJ2-2; D possibly corresponds to TRBD2 (6 bases). Trimming shortened V by 2 bases and J by 0 bases, and 10 bases separated the two germline ends. CDR1 SEHNR and CDR2 FQNEAQ come from the germline V gene (reference sequence). The CDR3 loop spans 16 amino acids. CDR3 in amino acids: CASSLRAGSNTGELFF. For the CDR3, the DNA is TGTGCCAGCAGCTTACGTGCGGGATCGAACACCGGGGAGCTGTTTTTT.

The CDR3 DNA is TGCGCCAGCAGTGCGGCGGGACAGGGCGATGGCTACACCTTC. This gives the protein CASSAAGQGDGYTF. The chain couples TRBV10-2 to TRBJ1-2; 9 nucleotides line up with TRBD1. Trimming cost V 4 bases and J 6 bases; bases outside gene matches: 6. The CDR3 runs 14 residues. The germline gives CDR1 WSHSY, CDR2 SAAADI.

The chain employs TRBV29-1 and TRBJ2-3, with D perhaps TRBD1 (5 bases). Trimming removed 4 bases at V and 4 bases at J, with 12 bases between. This CDR3 region has 13 residues. Looked up from germline, CDR1 is SQVTM and CDR2 is ANQGSEA. CDR3 loop: CSVVAGRADTQYF. The CDR3 nucleotides are TGCAGCGTTGTGGCAGGGCGTGCAGATACGCAGTATTTT.

This rearrangement joins TRBV11-3 to TRBJ2-7, with D unclear. This CDR3 region has 13 residues. Germline V gene lookup returns CDR1 SGHNT and CDR2 YENEEA. Between the trimmed V and J ends, which lost 0 bases and 5 bases, there was a span of 8 bases. The CDR3 nucleotides read TGTGCCAGCAGCTTAGATACGGTCCACGAGCAGTACTTC. It translates to CASSLDTVHEQYF.

The V and J genes are TRBV28 and TRBJ1-1; maybe TRBD1 (5 bases). Germline CDR1 reads MDHEN; CDR2 reads SYDVKM. The CDR3 loop spans 16 amino acids. V lost 5 bases and J lost 1, with 17 bases in between. This CDR3 reads CASSPPLGDSNTEAFF. The CDR3 nucleotides read TGTGCCAGCAGTCCCCCTTTAGGGGACTCGAACACTGAAGCTTTCTTT.

The V call is TRBV12-3 or TRBV12-4, the J call TRBJ2-1; D possibly corresponds to TRBD1 (5 bases). CDR3 length: 13 residues. Between the trimmed V and J ends, which lost 4 bases and 8 bases, there was a span of 12 bases. The CDR3 region has the DNA TGTGCCAGCAGTTCCCGAAGGGGATATGAGCAGTTCTTC. Translated: CASSSRRGYEQFF.

The count of this clone is one. V and J are TRBV3-1 (or the pseudogene TRBV3-2) and TRBJ2-3, with D possibly being TRBD1 (5 bases). Germline CDR1 reads LGHDT; CDR2 reads YNNKEL (reference sequence). CDR3 length: 15 residues. The ends were cut back, 5 bases at V and 2 bases at J, with 14 bases in the middle. The CDR3 reads CASSTPQGLTDTQYF. As DNA, the CDR3 is TGTGCCAGCAGCACGCCGCAGGGCCTCACAGATACGCAGTATTTT.

The V and J genes are TRBV7-9 and TRBJ2-3; D is possibly TRBD1 (5 bases). This CDR3 has 16 amino acids. The V and J ends lost 2 bases and 3 bases respectively, with 15 bases between them. The germline V gene has CDR1 SEHNR and CDR2 FQNEAQ (reference sequence). The DNA for the CDR3 is TGTGCCAGCAGCTTACCGACAGCGTTTAAGACAGATACGCAGTATTTT. Amino acids: CASSLPTAFKTDTQYF.

This clone was observed a single time. J is TRBJ2-7 and V is TRBV4-3; tentative D call: TRBD1 (5 bases). Germline V gene lookup returns CDR1 LGHNA and CDR2 YSLEER. V lost 0 bases and J lost 3, with 9 bases in between. The CDR3 spans 14 residues. CDR3 sequence: CASSQEAGLYEQYF. CDR3 sequence (DNA): TGCGCCAGCAGCCAAGAGGCAGGGCTCTACGAGCAGTACTTC.

The chain links TRBV5-1 to TRBJ1-1; tentatively, D is TRBD1 (6 bases). The germline V gene encodes CDR1 SGHRS and CDR2 YFSETQ. V dropped 4 bases and J dropped 3 bases, with 16 bases sitting between them. The CDR3 is 15 amino acids. The CDR3 reads CASSHETGDYTEAFF. The CDR3 DNA is TGCGCCAGCAGCCACGAGACAGGAGATTACACTGAAGCTTTCTTT.

The CDR3 DNA reads TGCGCCAGCAGCTTGTCGGGGGGGACCTTCTACGAGCAGTACTTC. Translation: CASSLSGGTFYEQYF. The V call is TRBV5-1, the J call TRBJ2-7; 8 positions match TRBD2. Unmatched junction bases numbered 6, after V lost 1 base and J lost 3 bases. The V gene's germline CDR1 is SGHRS and CDR2 YFSETQ. The CDR3 sequence is 15 residues long.